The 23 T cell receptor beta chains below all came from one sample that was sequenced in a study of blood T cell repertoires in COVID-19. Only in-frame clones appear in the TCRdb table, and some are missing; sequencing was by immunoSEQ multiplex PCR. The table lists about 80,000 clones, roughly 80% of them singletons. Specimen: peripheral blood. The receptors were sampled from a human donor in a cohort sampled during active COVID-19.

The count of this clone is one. The CDR3 nucleotides are TGTGCCAGCTCACCACTTCTACCGGGACAGTACAATGAGCAGTTCTTC. Translation gives CASSPLLPGQYNEQFF. The chain combines TRBV18 with TRBJ2-1, with TRBD1 identical over 7 bases. V shed 1 base, J shed 4 bases, and the junction held 7 bases outside the gene matches. This CDR3 has 16 residues. Germline V gene sequence: CDR1 KGHSH, CDR2 LQKENI.

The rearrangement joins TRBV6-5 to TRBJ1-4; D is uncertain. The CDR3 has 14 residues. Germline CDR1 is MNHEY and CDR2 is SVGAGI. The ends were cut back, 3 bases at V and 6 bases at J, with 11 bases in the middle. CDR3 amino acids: CASSYRRKDEKLFF. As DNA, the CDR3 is TGTGCCAGCAGTTATAGGCGGAAGGATGAAAAACTGTTTTTT.

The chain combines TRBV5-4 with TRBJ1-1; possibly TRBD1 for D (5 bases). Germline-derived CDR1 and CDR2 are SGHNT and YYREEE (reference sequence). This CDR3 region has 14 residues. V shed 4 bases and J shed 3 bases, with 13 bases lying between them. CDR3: CASSPRGRDTEAFF. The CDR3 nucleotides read TGTGCCAGCAGCCCGCGAGGCAGGGACACTGAAGCTTTCTTT.

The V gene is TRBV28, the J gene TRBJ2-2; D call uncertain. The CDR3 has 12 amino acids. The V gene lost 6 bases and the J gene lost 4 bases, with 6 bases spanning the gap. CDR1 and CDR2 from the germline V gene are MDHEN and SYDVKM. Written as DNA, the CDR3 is TGTGCCAGCAGAACAGTCACCGGGGAGCTGTTTTTT. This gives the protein CASRTVTGELFF. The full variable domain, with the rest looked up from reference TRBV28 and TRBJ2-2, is DVKVTQSSRYLVKRTGEKVFLECVQDMDHENMFWYRQDPGLGLRLIYFSYDVKMKEKGDIPEGYSVSREKKERFSLILESASTNQTSMYLCASRTVTGELFFGEGSRLTVL.

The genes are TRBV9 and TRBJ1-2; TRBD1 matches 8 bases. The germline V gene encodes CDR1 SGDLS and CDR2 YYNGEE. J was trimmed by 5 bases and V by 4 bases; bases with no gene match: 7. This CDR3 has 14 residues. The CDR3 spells CASSSLGQEYGYTF. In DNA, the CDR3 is TGTGCCAGCAGCTCCCTGGGACAGGAGTATGGCTACACCTTC.

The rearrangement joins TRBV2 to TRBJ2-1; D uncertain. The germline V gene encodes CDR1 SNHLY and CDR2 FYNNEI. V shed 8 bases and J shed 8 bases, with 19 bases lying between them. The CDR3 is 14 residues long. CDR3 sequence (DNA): TGTGCCAGCTCCTTGATGGCCAGGATCGATGAGCAGTTCTTC. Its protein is CASSLMARIDEQFF.

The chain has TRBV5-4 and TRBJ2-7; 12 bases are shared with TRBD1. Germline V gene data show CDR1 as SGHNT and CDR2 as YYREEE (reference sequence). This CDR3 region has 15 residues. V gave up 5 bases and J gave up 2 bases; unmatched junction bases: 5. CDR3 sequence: CASSRDRGRAYEQYF. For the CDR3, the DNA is TGTGCCAGCAGTCGGGACAGGGGGCGAGCCTACGAGCAGTACTTC.

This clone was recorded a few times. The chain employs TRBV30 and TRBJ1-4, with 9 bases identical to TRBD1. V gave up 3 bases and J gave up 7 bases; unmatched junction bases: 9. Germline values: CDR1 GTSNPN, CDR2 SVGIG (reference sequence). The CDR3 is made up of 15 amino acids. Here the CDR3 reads CAWSRDRAGGEKLFF. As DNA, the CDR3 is TGTGCCTGGAGCAGGGACAGGGCCGGGGGTGAAAAACTGTTTTTT.

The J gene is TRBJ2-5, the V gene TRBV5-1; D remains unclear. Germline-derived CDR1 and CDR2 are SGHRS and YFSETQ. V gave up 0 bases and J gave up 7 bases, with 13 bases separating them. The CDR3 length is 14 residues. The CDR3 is CASSLEASPGTQYF. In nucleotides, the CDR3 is TGCGCCAGCAGCTTGGAGGCTTCCCCAGGGACCCAGTACTTC.

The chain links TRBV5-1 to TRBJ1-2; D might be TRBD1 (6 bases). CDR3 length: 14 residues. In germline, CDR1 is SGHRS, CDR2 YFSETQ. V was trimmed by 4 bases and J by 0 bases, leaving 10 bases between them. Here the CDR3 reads CASSKDSPNYGYTF. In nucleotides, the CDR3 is TGCGCCAGCAGCAAGGACAGTCCTAACTATGGCTACACCTTC.

CDR3 amino acids: CASSFNRGPSNYGYTF. The CDR3 region has the DNA TGTGCCAGCAGTTTCAACAGGGGCCCCTCTAACTATGGCTACACCTTC. This chain uses TRBV6-5 with TRBJ1-2; TRBD1 aligns across 7 bases. Per germline, CDR1 MNHEY and CDR2 SVGAGI. V lost 4 bases and J lost 0; bases outside the gene matches: 8. This CDR3 has 16 amino acids.

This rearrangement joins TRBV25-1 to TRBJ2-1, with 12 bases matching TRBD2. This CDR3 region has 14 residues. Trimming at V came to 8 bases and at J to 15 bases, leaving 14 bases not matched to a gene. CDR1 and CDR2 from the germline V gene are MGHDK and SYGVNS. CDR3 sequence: CASSFSPSGGARFF. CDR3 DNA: TGTGCCAGCTCCTTTTCCCCTAGCGGGGGGGCGCGGTTCTTC. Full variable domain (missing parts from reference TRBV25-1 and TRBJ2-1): EADIYQTPRYLVIGTGKKITLECSQTMGHDKMYWYQQDPGMELHLIHYSYGVNSTEKGDLSSESTVSRIRTEHFPLTLESARPSHTSQYLCASSFSPSGGARFFGPGTRLTVL.

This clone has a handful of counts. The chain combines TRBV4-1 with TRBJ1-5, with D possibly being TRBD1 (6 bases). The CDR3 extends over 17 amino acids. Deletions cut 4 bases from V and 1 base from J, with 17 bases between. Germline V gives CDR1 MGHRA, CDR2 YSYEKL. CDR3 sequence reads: CASSPEYWQGSNQPQHF. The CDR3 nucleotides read TGCGCCAGCAGCCCGGAATATTGGCAGGGGAGCAATCAGCCCCAGCATTTT.

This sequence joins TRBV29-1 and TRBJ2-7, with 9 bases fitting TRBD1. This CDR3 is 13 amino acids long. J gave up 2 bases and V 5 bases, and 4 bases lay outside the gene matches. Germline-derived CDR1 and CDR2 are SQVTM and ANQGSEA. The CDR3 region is CSVYGTGTYEQYF. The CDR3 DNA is TGCAGCGTTTATGGGACAGGGACCTACGAGCAGTACTTC.

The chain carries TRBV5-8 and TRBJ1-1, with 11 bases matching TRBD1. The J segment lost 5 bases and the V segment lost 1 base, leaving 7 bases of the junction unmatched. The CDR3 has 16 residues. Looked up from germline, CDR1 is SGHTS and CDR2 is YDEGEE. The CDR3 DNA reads TGTGCCAGCAGCTTGTGGGGGACAGGGGGAGGAACTGAAGCTTTCTTT. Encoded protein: CASSLWGTGGGTEAFF.

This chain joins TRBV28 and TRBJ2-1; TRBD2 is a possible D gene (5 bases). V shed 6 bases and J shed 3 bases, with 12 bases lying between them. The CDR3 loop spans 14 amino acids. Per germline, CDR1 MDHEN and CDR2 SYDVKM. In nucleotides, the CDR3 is TGTGCCAGCAGGGATGACACTAGCTACAATGAGCAGTTCTTC. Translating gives CASRDDTSYNEQFF.

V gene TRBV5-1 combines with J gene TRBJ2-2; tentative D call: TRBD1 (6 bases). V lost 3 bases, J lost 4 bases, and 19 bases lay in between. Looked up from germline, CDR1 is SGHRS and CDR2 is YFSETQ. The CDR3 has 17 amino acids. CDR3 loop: CASSSDNTGMSTGELFF. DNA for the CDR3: TGCGCCAGCAGCTCAGATAACACAGGGATGAGCACCGGGGAGCTGTTTTTT.

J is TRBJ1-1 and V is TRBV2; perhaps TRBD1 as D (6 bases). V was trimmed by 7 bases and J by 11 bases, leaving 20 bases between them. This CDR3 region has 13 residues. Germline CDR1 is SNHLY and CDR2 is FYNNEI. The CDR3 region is CASMAGAPAGAFF. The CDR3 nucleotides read TGTGCCAGCATGGCAGGGGCCCCCGCTGGGGCTTTCTTT.

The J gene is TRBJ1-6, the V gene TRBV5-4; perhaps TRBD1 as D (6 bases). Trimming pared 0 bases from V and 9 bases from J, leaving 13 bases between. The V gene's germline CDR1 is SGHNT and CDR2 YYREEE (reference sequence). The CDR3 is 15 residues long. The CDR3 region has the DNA TGTGCCAGCAGCTTGGGAGACAGGTGGAGTTCACCCCTCCACTTT. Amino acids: CASSLGDRWSSPLHF.

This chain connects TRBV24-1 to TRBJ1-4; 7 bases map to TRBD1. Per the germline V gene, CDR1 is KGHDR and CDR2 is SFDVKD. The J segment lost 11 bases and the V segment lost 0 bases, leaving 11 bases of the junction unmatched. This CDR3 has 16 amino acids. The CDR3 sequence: CATSDLKYRGVGKLFF. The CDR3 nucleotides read TGTGCCACCAGTGATTTGAAGTACAGGGGAGTTGGGAAACTGTTTTTT.

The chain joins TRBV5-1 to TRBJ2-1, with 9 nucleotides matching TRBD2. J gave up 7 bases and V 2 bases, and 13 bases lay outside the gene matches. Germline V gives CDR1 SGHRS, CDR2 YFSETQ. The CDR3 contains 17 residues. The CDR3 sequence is CASSLGLGRGGFNEQFF. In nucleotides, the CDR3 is TGCGCCAGCAGCTTAGGACTAGGGCGGGGGGGTTTTAATGAGCAGTTCTTC.

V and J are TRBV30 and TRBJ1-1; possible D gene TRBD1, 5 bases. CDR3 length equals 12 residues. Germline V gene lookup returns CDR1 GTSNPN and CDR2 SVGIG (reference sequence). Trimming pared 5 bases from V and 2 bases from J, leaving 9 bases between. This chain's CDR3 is CAWAGENTEAFF. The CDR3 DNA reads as TGTGCCTGGGCGGGGGAAAACACTGAAGCTTTCTTT. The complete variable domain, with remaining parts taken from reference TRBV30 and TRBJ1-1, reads SQTIHQWPATLVQPVGSPLSLECTVEGTSNPNLYWYRQAAGRGLQLLFYSVGIGQISSEVPQNLSASRPQDRQFILSSKKLLLSDSGFYLCAWAGENTEAFFGQGTRLTVV.

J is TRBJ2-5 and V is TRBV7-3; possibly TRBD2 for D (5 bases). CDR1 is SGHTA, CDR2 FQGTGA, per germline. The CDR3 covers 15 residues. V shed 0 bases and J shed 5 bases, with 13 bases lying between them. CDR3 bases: TGTGCCAGCAGCTTAACGGGAACTAGATTGGAGACCCAGTACTTC. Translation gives CASSLTGTRLETQYF. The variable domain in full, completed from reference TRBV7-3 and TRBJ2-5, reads GAGVSQTPSNKVTEKGKYVELRCDPISGHTALYWYRQSLGQGPEFLIYFQGTGAADDSGLPNDRFFAVRPEGSVSTLKIQRTERGDSAVYLCASSLTGTRLETQYFGPGTRLLVL.